A selection of T cell receptor beta chains follows, all from one sample in a study of shared clonotypes between healthy human individuals. The repertoire was sequenced with immunoSEQ multiplex PCR; TCRdb's copy has only in-frame clones and lacks some. The repertoire holds 2 million to 2.5 million clones, with approximately 93% as singletons. The material sequenced was naive CD4+ T cells from PBMCs. The source is a man aged 18 to 30 in good health. Some clones in this sample may be carry-over from other donors' samples. Each CDR3 is given with its conserved first and last residue. Each record gives: V gene, J gene, clone size, D gene, CDR3 protein, CDR3 DNA. D genes are given only for firm matches. Clone size appears in some rows only: once, few, many, or a class for an expanded clone.

>TRBV5-1|TRBJ1-2|-|-
CASKRGIQNAYGYTF
TGCGCCAGCAAACGAGGGATCCAGAATGCATATGGCTACACCTTC
>TRBV2|TRBJ2-7|-|TRBD1
CASSDRGSYEQYF
TGTGCCAGCAGTGACAGGGGGAGCTACGAGCAGTACTTC
>TRBV7-9|TRBJ1-3|-|-
CASSSLTLFGNTIYF
TGTGCCAGCAGCTCGTTGACGTTGTTCGGAAACACCATATATTTT
>TRBV11-2|TRBJ2-5|-|-
CASRQGETQYF
TGTGCCAGCCGCCAGGGAGAGACCCAGTACTTC
>TRBV5-6|TRBJ2-7|-|TRBD2
CASSLAGVWEGRLYEQYF
TGTGCCAGCAGCTTGGCCGGTGTGTGGGAGGGCCGACTATACGAGCAGTACTTC
>TRBV7-9|TRBJ2-3|-|TRBD2
CASTPGTSQATDTQYF
TGTGCCAGCACCCCGGGGACTAGCCAAGCGACAGATACGCAGTATTTT
>TRBV7-9|TRBJ2-3|-|-
CASSLDPSTDTQYF
TGTGCCAGCAGCTTAGACCCAAGCACAGATACGCAGTATTTT
>TRBV7-9|TRBJ1-2|-|-
CASSLLMPAANYGYTF
TGTGCCAGCAGCTTATTAATGCCCGCAGCTAACTATGGCTACACCTTC
>TRBV6-6|TRBJ2-1|-|-
CASSYIYNEQFF
TGTGCCAGCAGTTATATTTACAATGAGCAGTTCTTC
>TRBV6-6|TRBJ1-2|-|TRBD1
CASSYSQGAVWGYTF
TGTGCCAGCAGTTACTCGCAGGGGGCCGTTTGGGGCTACACCTTC
>TRBV11-2|TRBJ1-5|few|-
CASSLDLSNQPQHF
TGTGCCAGCAGCTTAGACCTTAGCAATCAGCCCCAGCATTTT
>TRBV11-3|TRBJ2-3|-|-
CASSRGGDTDTQYF
TGTGCCAGCTCTAGAGGGGGGGACACAGATACGCAGTATTTT
>TRBV19|TRBJ2-1|-|-
CASSIASRGGLGSYNEQFF
TGTGCCAGTAGTATCGCCTCCCGGGGCGGGCTTGGCTCCTACAATGAGCAGTTCTTC
>TRBV30|TRBJ2-7|-|-
CAWGPDYEQYF
TGTGCCTGGGGGCCCGACTACGAGCAGTACTTC
>TRBV4-1|TRBJ2-6|-|-
CASSLDSSGANVLTF
TGCGCCAGCAGCCTTGACAGTTCTGGGGCCAACGTCCTGACTTTC
>TRBV14|TRBJ2-2|-|-
CASSQVRAENTGELFF
TGTGCCAGCAGCCAAGTAAGGGCAGAGAACACCGGGGAGCTGTTTTTT
>TRBV4-3|TRBJ2-3|-|TRBD2
CASSQDFRAGGRTDTQYF
TGCGCCAGCAGCCAAGATTTCCGGGCGGGAGGTCGCACAGATACGCAGTATTTT
>TRBV10-3|TRBJ2-1|-|-
CAISPVLRGNEQFF
TGTGCCATCAGTCCGGTCCTAAGGGGCAATGAGCAGTTCTTC
>TRBV11-1|TRBJ2-7|-|-
CASSLTAYEQYF
TGTGCCAGCAGCTTAACAGCCTACGAGCAGTACTTC
>TRBV10-3|TRBJ2-2|-|-
CAISEWTTANTGELFF
TGTGCCATCAGTGAGTGGACAACCGCGAACACCGGGGAGCTGTTTTTT
>TRBV7-3|TRBJ2-3|-|-
CASSLMAGDSDTQYF
TGTGCCAGCAGCTTAATGGCAGGGGACTCAGATACGCAGTATTTT
>TRBV5-4|TRBJ2-5|-|-
CASSPGAKETQYF
TGTGCCAGCAGTCCCGGGGCTAAAGAGACCCAGTACTTC
>TRBV7-9|TRBJ1-5|-|TRBD1
CASSLVGATGVRNQPQHF
TGTGCCAGCAGCTTAGTGGGGGCGACAGGGGTGCGCAATCAGCCCCAGCATTTT
>TRBV18|TRBJ2-7|-|TRBD1
CASSPRGQPSSYEQYF
TGTGCCAGCTCACCACGGGGACAGCCAAGCTCCTACGAGCAGTACTTC
>TRBV18|TRBJ2-2|-|TRBD1
CASSPFLTGTDTGELFF
TGTGCCAGCTCACCTTTCTTGACAGGGACCGACACCGGGGAGCTGTTTTTT
>TRBV18|TRBJ1-4|-|-
CASSDPGGEKLFF
TGTGCCAGCTCCGACCCGGGTGGCGAAAAACTGTTTTTT
>TRBV14|TRBJ2-3|-|-
CASSRQLGGGLDTQYF
TGTGCCAGCAGCCGCCAACTAGGGGGGGGTCTGGATACGCAGTATTTT
>TRBV15|TRBJ2-7|-|-
CATSRERLAFSYEQYF
TGTGCCACCAGCAGAGAGCGGCTAGCGTTCTCCTACGAGCAGTACTTC
>TRBV27|TRBJ2-7|-|TRBD2
CASASTTSGSYEQYF
TGTGCCAGCGCTTCTACGACTAGCGGGAGCTACGAGCAGTACTTC
>TRBV5-3|TRBJ1-1|once|-
CARSPTRDLRWNTEAFF
TGTGCCAGAAGCCCGACACGGGACCTTCGATGGAACACTGAAGCTTTCTTT
>TRBV28|TRBJ2-3|-|-
CASSFSRGTDTQYF
TGTGCCAGCAGTTTCTCCAGGGGCACAGATACGCAGTATTTT
>TRBV18|TRBJ1-6|-|-
CASSPPGQGNSPLHF
TGTGCCAGCTCACCACCGGGGCAGGGTAATTCACCCCTCCACTTT
>TRBV6-1|TRBJ1-5|-|-
CASSGGANQPQHF
TGTGCCAGCAGTGGGGGGGCAAATCAGCCCCAGCATTTT
>TRBV4-3|TRBJ1-6|-|TRBD1
CASSQGTGNSPLHF
TGCGCCAGCAGCCAAGGGACAGGGAATTCACCCCTCCACTTT
>TRBV15|TRBJ2-5|once|-
CATSSASGQETQYF
TGTGCCACCAGCAGTGCGAGCGGCCAAGAGACCCAGTACTTC
>TRBV7-9|TRBJ2-1|-|TRBD2
CASSPRLAGGAEQFF
TGTGCCAGCAGCCCCCGACTAGCGGGAGGGGCTGAGCAGTTCTTC
>TRBV19|TRBJ2-5|-|-
CASSTYSGETQYF
TGTGCCAGTAGTACCTATAGCGGAGAGACCCAGTACTTC
>TRBV7-9|TRBJ2-5|-|TRBD2
CASSPPSGRAGETQYF
TGTGCCAGCAGCCCCCCTAGCGGGAGGGCCGGGGAGACCCAGTACTTC
>TRBV5-4|TRBJ2-7|-|TRBD2
CASSSRLAGQPKFYEQYF
TGTGCCAGCAGCTCCCGACTAGCGGGCCAACCTAAGTTCTACGAGCAGTACTTC
>TRBV6-5|TRBJ1-3|-|TRBD1
CASSYETGRNTIYF
TGTGCCAGCAGTTACGAGACAGGGAGAAACACCATATATTTT